This TCR beta chain was captured by sequencing in a study of shared clonotypes between healthy human individuals. Whole-study findings and limits: Estimated richness values were generally larger in naive subsets than in memory subsets. Sorted-subset samples were not fully sequenced, rarefaction indicated.

Comment on this clone: Its antigen is unknown.

The V gene lost 1 base and the J gene lost 3 bases, with 7 bases spanning the gap. CDR3 length: 13 amino acids. Germline-derived CDR1 and CDR2 are MGHDK and SYGVNS. Clones were read by immunoSEQ multiplex PCR, and TCRdb kept only the in-frame ones, dropping some. Of 300,000 to 400,000 clones listed, less than 85% are singletons. The V and J genes are TRBV25-1 and TRBJ2-7; D gene ambiguous. Sequenced: memory CD4+ T cells sorted from blood. Subset described: CD45RA-negative fraction. This clonotype was obtained from a man aged 25-40 years in good health. The CDR3: CASSESHIYEQYF. CDR3 DNA: TGTGCCAGCAGTGAATCCCACATCTACGAGCAGTACTTC.